This entry is about one TCR beta chain. Its antigen is unknown. Nominally healthy donors provided the samples, though records likely missed some immune exposures. The sample belongs to a study of cytomegalovirus exposure and HLA in healthy donors. Findings and caveats of the study: According to an earlier analysis, most TCR beta V segments yielded productive rearrangements about 87% or about 30% of the time. Rates of TCR association differed by HLA locus in a later analysis, with DRB1 highest and HLA-C lowest. A list of roughly 160 TCR beta chains associated with cytomegalovirus was given.

This CDR3 has 13 residues. Trimming removed 8 bases from V and 0 bases from J, with 8 bases in between. Looked up from germline, CDR1 is MNHNS and CDR2 is SASEGT. PCR employed 60 Vbeta and 13 Jbeta primers. The table came from immunoSEQ multiplex PCR; TCRdb's copy has only in-frame clones and leaves some out. The profile shows 200,000 to 250,000 clones, 80% to 85% of them singletons. The receptor was isolated from a boy aged 2-15 years in good health and CMV-seronegative. The sequenced material came from PBMCs. J is TRBJ1-5 and V is TRBV6-1; unclear D gene. The CDR3, as DNA: TGTGCCAGCTGCGTAGTTAGCAATCAGCCCCAGCATTTT. Residues: CASCVVSNQPQHF.